A single sample gave rise to the 14 T cell receptor beta chains below, sequenced in a study of T cell repertoires and Cas9 in healthy adults. Sequencing used immunoSEQ multiplex PCR; TCRdb keeps in-frame clones, though not all of them. The table shows tens of thousands of clones, with roughly 90% occurring only once. The source material was CD4+ effector T cells (CD127+, CD25-, CD137-, CD154-) from PBMCs; culture status not recorded. Receptors were obtained from a human donor in good health.

The DNA of the CDR3 is TGTGCCAGCAGCTGGGCCCGAACTGAAGCTTTCTTT. Protein sequence: CASSWARTEAFF. The chain is built from TRBV11-2 and TRBJ1-1; D is unclear. From germline, CDR1 is SGHAT and CDR2 FQNNGV. The CDR3 contains 12 residues. V was trimmed by 4 bases and J by 5 bases, leaving 8 bases between them. Together with reference TRBV11-2 and TRBJ1-1, the CDR3 gives the full variable domain: EAGVAQSPRYKIIEKRQSVAFWCNPISGHATLYWYQQILGQGPKLLIQFQNNGVVDDSQLPKDRFSAERLKGVDSTLKIQPAKLEDSAVYLCASSWARTEAFFGQGTRLTVV.

V usage is TRBV20-1 and J usage is TRBJ2-3; D is unclear. CDR1 and CDR2 (germline): DFQATT, SNEGSKA (reference sequence). Deletions cut 3 bases from V and 6 bases from J, with 4 bases between. The CDR3 consists of 10 residues. The CDR3 DNA sequence: TGCAGTGCTAGCAGGGATACGCAGTATTTT. Its translation is CSASRDTQYF.

This rearrangement joins TRBV7-2 to TRBJ2-7; D is unclear. CDR3 length: 13 amino acids. Looked up from germline, CDR1 is SGHTA and CDR2 is FQGNSA. Trimming left V 2 bases short and J 10 bases short, with 15 bases between. The CDR3 is CASSLMGSPNQYF. CDR3 nucleotides: TGTGCCAGCAGCTTAATGGGGTCGCCCAATCAGTACTTC. The full variable domain, rest sourced from reference TRBV7-2 and TRBJ2-7, is GAGVSQSPSNKVTEKGKDVELRCDPISGHTALYWYRQSLGQGLEFLIYFQGNSAPDKSGLPSDRFSAERTGGSVSTLTIQRTQQEDSAVYLCASSLMGSPNQYFGPGTRLTVT.

J is TRBJ1-2 and V is TRBV10-3; tentative D call: TRBD1 (6 bases). Germline values: CDR1 ENHRY, CDR2 SYGVKD. The CDR3 is made up of 13 amino acids. Between the trimmed V and J ends, which lost 0 bases and 4 bases, there was a span of 6 bases. The CDR3 sequence is CAISESRGYGYTF. The CDR3 DNA sequence: TGTGCCATCAGTGAGTCCAGGGGCTATGGCTACACCTTC.

In DNA form, the CDR3 reads TGCGCCAGCAGCTTGGCGTTGCTAGCGGGGCGCGGGCAATTTTTTAACACCGGGGAGCTGTTTTTT. This gives the protein CASSLALLAGRGQFFNTGELFF. This chain uses TRBV5-1 with TRBJ2-2, with TRBD2 matching 9 bases. Germline V gene sequence: CDR1 SGHRS, CDR2 YFSETQ. Germline trimming cut 0 bases from V and 2 bases from J; bases unmatched to any gene: 20. CDR3 length: 22 amino acids.

The rearrangement links TRBV7-9 to TRBJ2-1; D is unresolved. Per germline, CDR1 SEHNR and CDR2 FQNEAQ (reference sequence). This CDR3 is built from 14 residues. V lost 1 base and J 6 bases, leaving 10 bases between the germline ends. The CDR3 DNA reads TGTGCCAGCAGCTTAGGACTGAGTACCAATGAGCAGTTCTTC. Its protein product is CASSLGLSTNEQFF.

The CDR3, as DNA: TGCACCAGCAGCCAAGACGGGGGGGCTTACAATGAGCAGTTCTTC. Amino acid sequence: CTSSQDGGAYNEQFF. The chain employs TRBV1 and TRBJ2-1; TRBD2 was called by the table and not checked on the DNA. TRBV1 is labeled a pseudogene. The CDR3 is 15 amino acids.

The V call is TRBV6-5, the J call TRBJ1-3; D gene unclear. CDR3 length: 15 amino acids. Trimming left V 5 bases short and J 0 bases short, with 11 bases between. CDR1 and CDR2 (germline): MNHEY, SVGAGI. CDR3 in amino acids: CASSTKGSSGNTIYF. The DNA for the CDR3 is TGTGCCAGCAGTACAAAAGGGAGCTCTGGAAACACCATATATTTT.

The rearrangement joins TRBV14 to TRBJ1-2; D is perhaps TRBD1 (6 bases). Trimming took off 0 bases at V and 7 bases at J, with 15 bases between the two ends. CDR3 length equals 15 residues. Germline CDR1 is SGHDN and CDR2 is FVKESK. The DNA for the CDR3 is TGTGCCAGCAGCCAAGAGGAATCCGGGACAACTGGCTACACCTTC. This encodes CASSQEESGTTGYTF.

This chain connects TRBV6-5 to TRBJ1-4, with TRBD1 identical over 7 bases. CDR3 length equals 12 residues. Trimming removed 8 bases from V and 7 bases from J; junction bases left unmatched: 4. Germline CDR1 and CDR2: MNHEY and SVGAGI. CDR3 residues: CASGNRGEKLFF. The CDR3 DNA reads TGTGCCAGCGGAAACAGGGGTGAAAAACTGTTTTTT.

The V call is TRBV5-5, the J call TRBJ2-2; D is perhaps TRBD1 (5 bases). The V gene's germline CDR1 is SGHKS and CDR2 YYEKEE (reference sequence). The V gene lost 2 bases and the J gene lost 3 bases, with 11 bases spanning the gap. The CDR3 contains 15 residues. CDR3 region: CASSFLGAHTGELFF. CDR3 in DNA: TGTGCCAGCAGCTTTTTAGGGGCACACACCGGGGAGCTGTTTTTT.

The rearrangement links TRBV28 to TRBJ2-3, with 9 nucleotides matching TRBD1. The CDR3 has 15 residues. The V gene end was trimmed by 6 bases and the J gene end by 5 bases; junction bases not matched to a gene: 9. Germline V CDR1 and CDR2: MDHEN, SYDVKM. For the CDR3, the DNA is TGTGCCAGCAGCCACCGGACAGGGGAGGTAGATACGCAGTATTTT. Its translation: CASSHRTGEVDTQYF.

This clone was seen just once. Other DNA sequences in the sample encode the same CDR3. The chain couples TRBV7-2 to TRBJ2-1; weak D call: TRBD2 (5 bases). Germline loops: CDR1 SGHTA, CDR2 FQGNSA. Trimming took 6 bases from V and 7 from J, leaving 19 bases between them. CDR3 length equals 15 residues. In DNA form, the CDR3 reads TGTGCCAGCAGTCCAGGACTTTCCCGCGCGAATGAGCAGTTCTTC. Translation gives CASSPGLSRANEQFF.

This chain uses TRBV7-9 with TRBJ2-7; D gene unclear. Germline CDR1 SEHNR, CDR2 FQNEAQ (reference sequence). Trimming removed 1 base from V and 13 bases from J, with 17 bases in between. The CDR3 runs to 13 residues. CDR3 nucleotides: TGTGCCAGCAGCTTAGACACTGAAGAGAAGAGCTACTTC. Residues: CASSLDTEEKSYF.